These 5 T cell receptor beta chains were sequenced from one sample in a study of cytomegalovirus exposure and HLA in healthy donors (dated by TCRdb to the late 2010s). The library was generated by the immunoSEQ multiplex PCR assay. For the multiplex PCR, a mixture combining 60 forward primers for TCR Vbeta segments and 13 reverse primers for TCR Jbeta segments was used. Entries here come from immuneACCESS through TCRdb and include only in-frame sequences with V and J called. Some clones fail to appear in such tables; in the studies checked, an unresolved V gene covers under half of the shortfall, and the cause of the remainder is unknown. For this sample there are approximately 100,000 clones; less than 9.5% appear just once. Of the sample, 4.5% to 6.5% is held by the ten largest clones. Material for sequencing was PBMCs. The source is a man in his fifties in good health and CMV-seropositive.

The chain is built from TRBV7-6 and TRBJ2-7; 11 positions agree with TRBD2. Germline CDR1 is SGHVS and CDR2 is FNYEAQ. V trimming: 5 bases; J trimming: 6 bases; junction bases outside the gene matches: 6. CDR3 length: 14 residues. This chain's CDR3 is CASSVTSGISEQYF. In nucleotides, the CDR3 is TGTGCCAGCAGCGTGACTAGCGGGATCAGCGAGCAGTACTTC.

This chain uses TRBV27 with TRBJ2-1, with 7 positions matching TRBD2. Trimming cost V 4 bases and J 5 bases; bases outside gene matches: 8. CDR3 size: 15 residues. Germline V lookup: CDR1 MNHEY, CDR2 SMNVEV (reference sequence). DNA of the CDR3: TGTGCCAGCAGTTGGGAGGGACTTTCTAACAATGAGCAGTTCTTC. Residues: CASSWEGLSNNEQFF.

This clone turned up a few times. Other DNA sequences of this sample code for an identical CDR3. The chain employs TRBV6-5 and TRBJ1-2, with D tentatively TRBD1 (5 bases). Germline CDR1 is MNHEY and CDR2 is SVGAGI. The CDR3 has 13 amino acids. The V end was cut by 3 bases, the J end by 4 bases, with 9 bases between. Here the CDR3 DNA reads TGTGCCAGCAGTTATCAGGGAGGCTATGGCTACACCTTC. As protein: CASSYQGGYGYTF.

This clone has more than one count but fewer than ten. This chain joins TRBV5-1 and TRBJ1-4; possibly TRBD1 for D (5 bases). Deletions cut 3 bases from V and 5 bases from J, with 14 bases between. Germline CDR1 reads SGHRS; CDR2 reads YFSETQ. The CDR3 has 15 amino acids. The CDR3 loop is CASSYPGEFNEKLFF. The CDR3 DNA reads as TGCGCCAGCAGCTACCCGGGGGAATTCAATGAAAAACTGTTTTTT.

J is TRBJ2-7 and V is TRBV7-2; TRBD1 matches 8 bases. The CDR3 is 14 amino acids. V was clipped by 5 bases and J by 3 bases; unmatched bases: 6. Per the germline V gene, CDR1 is SGHTA and CDR2 is FQGNSA. The CDR3 loop is CASSPRQGNYEQYF. CDR3 sequence (DNA): TGTGCCAGCAGCCCTCGACAGGGGAACTACGAGCAGTACTTC.